The sequence of this T cell receptor beta chain was determined in a study of T cell repertoires in cytomegalovirus infection. On the study more broadly: Indications came from public TCR beta signatures; they pointed to CMV infection and to a matching HLA type. Regarding the study as a whole: CMV carriers having the relevant HLA were flagged by cumulative public TCR beta family frequency. CMV-specific TCR beta clonotypes restricted by HLA-C were the ones dominating the ex vivo response.

Concerning this clonotype: Its target is not known.

Trimming stripped 8 bases from V and 6 bases from J, with 15 bases between. This CDR3 has 13 residues. From germline, CDR1 is MNHEY and CDR2 SVGEGT. TCRdb used MiXCR to reprocess the reads, holding one entry per CDR3 protein. The table lists 380,000 or so distinct CDR3 sequences, about 35% of them singletons. This receptor was identified in a human donor in good health (CMV status not recorded). Some clones in this sample may be carry-over from other donors' samples. The chain employs TRBV6-2 or TRBV6-3 and TRBJ2-3; D is unresolved. The sample in question was cultured PBMCs, obtained from culture after CMV antigen stimulation. CDR3 sequence reads: CASVQDGPDTQYF. The CDR3 DNA follows: TGTGCCAGCGTCCAGGACGGACCCGATACGCAGTATTTT.